The rows below give T cell receptor beta chains drawn from one sample of a study. Using its own MiXCR run on the 5' RACE reads, TCRdb lists one record per CDR3 protein. The sample includes thousands of distinct CDR3 sequences, roughly 47% of them seen just once. What was sequenced was naive CD4+ T cells sorted from a lymph node. These receptors originate from a female donor with breast cancer. The CDR3 runs from the conserved cysteine through the conserved F or W. A D gene is named only where the DNA matches it firmly. Clone size, where shown, is once, few, many, or a class for clones that have expanded.

clone_size	v_call	d_call	j_call	cdr3_nt	cdr3_aa
few	TRBV10-3	TRBD2	TRBJ2-5	TGTGCCACAGATACTAGCGGGGGGCAAGAGACCCAGTACTTC	CATDTSGGQETQYF
-	TRBV24-1	-	TRBJ1-4	TGTGCCACCAGTGATAGAGGGGCTAATGAAAAACTGTTTTTT	CATSDRGANEKLFF
few	TRBV11-3	-	TRBJ2-3	TGTGCCAGCAGCTTAGAATTCGATACGCAGTATTTT	CASSLEFDTQYF
-	TRBV7-7	TRBD1	TRBJ2-2	TGTGCTAGCAGTCGGGACAGGGCTACCGGGGAGCTGTTTTTT	CASSRDRATGELFF
-	TRBV5-1	TRBD1	TRBJ2-5	TGCGCCAGCAGCCCTGATAGGGGGCGTTTCCCAGAGACCCAGTACTTC	CASSPDRGRFPETQYF
few	TRBV12-3/TRBV12-4	-	TRBJ2-3	TGTGCCAGCAAGACATGGGGCACAGATACGCAGTATTTT	CASKTWGTDTQYF
-	TRBV12-3/TRBV12-4	TRBD1	TRBJ2-7	TGTGCCAGCAGCCCCGGGACAGGGCCCTCCTACGAGCAGTACTTC	CASSPGTGPSYEQYF
-	TRBV20-1	-	TRBJ2-7	TGCAGTGGGCGATTGGTTGAGCGGGTCTACGAGCAGTACTTC	CSGRLVERVYEQYF
-	TRBV5-1	-	TRBJ2-3	TGCGCCAGCAGCTTGGCCAGGGGGGACACAGATACGCAGTATTTT	CASSLARGDTDTQYF
-	TRBV4-1	-	TRBJ2-5	TGCGCCAGCAGCCAAGGAGGGCCAGGCCAAGAGACCCAGTACTTC	CASSQGGPGQETQYF
-	TRBV6-6	-	TRBJ1-6	TGTGCCAGCAGGGGGGCCCTCGAATCACCCCTCCACTTT	CASRGALESPLHF
-	TRBV20-1	TRBD2	TRBJ2-1	TGCAGTGCCGATAGTGTGCCGGGACTAGCGGTCGACGACAATGAGCAGTTCTTC	CSADSVPGLAVDDNEQFF
few	TRBV12-3/TRBV12-4	-	TRBJ1-5	TGTGCCAGCAGTTCAGGGATGGATCAGCCCCAGCATTTT	CASSSGMDQPQHF
-	TRBV10-2	TRBD1	TRBJ1-1	TGCGCCAGCAGCAAGGGCGGACAGGCGCTAGTAGCTTTCTTT	CASSKGGQALVAFF
-	TRBV10-3	TRBD1	TRBJ2-3	TGTGCCATCAAGGACAGGGGAAGCACAGATACGCAGTATTTT	CAIKDRGSTDTQYF
-	TRBV2	-	TRBJ2-5	TGTGCCAGCAGGGAAGAGGGATTTGGGGAGACCCAGTACTTC	CASREEGFGETQYF
few	TRBV20-1	TRBD1	TRBJ2-5	TGCAGTGCTAGGCAGGGGGCGGTTCGGCAAGAGACCCAGTACTTC	CSARQGAVRQETQYF
-	TRBV4-2	-	TRBJ1-2	TGTGCCAGCAGCCCAGACGACAGCTATGGCTACACCTTC	CASSPDDSYGYTF
-	TRBV11-3	TRBD2	TRBJ2-1	TGTGCCAGCAGCTCTAGCGGGGGGGCCTACAATGAGCAGTTCTTC	CASSSSGGAYNEQFF
-	TRBV20-1	TRBD2	TRBJ2-3	TGCAGTGCTGAAGCGCCGGGACTAGCGGGAAGCACAGATACGCAGTATTTT	CSAEAPGLAGSTDTQYF